The entry that follows covers one T cell receptor beta chain sequence. There are 17 residues in the CDR3. The germline V gene has CDR1 MDHEN and CDR2 SYDVKM. Trimming took 7 bases from V and 2 from J; bases not matched to a gene: 13. TCRdb's copy holds only in-frame clones and misses some; the assay was immunoSEQ multiplex PCR. The top ten hold over 2.5% of the sample, which has roughly 100,000 clones, 80% to 95% seen once. These data are taken from a study of T cell changes during pregnancy in multiple sclerosis. This material consisted of peripheral blood, taken in the second trimester of pregnancy. The sequence was collected from a female donor with multiple sclerosis, enrolled in a pregnancy study. The genes are TRBV28 and TRBJ2-1; 8 positions agree with TRBD1. For the CDR3, the DNA is TGTGCCAGCACCCCCCCGGGGACAGGACCAACCTACAATGAGCAGTTCTTC. This translates into CASTPPGTGPTYNEQFF.